A single sample gave rise to the 3 T cell receptor beta chains below, sequenced in a study of T cell responses to AZD1222 COVID-19 vaccine. Libraries were prepared by immunoSEQ multiplex PCR; TCRdb keeps only in-frame clonotypes and omits some of them. The data show about 130,000 clones, roughly 90% seen once. The specimen was peripheral blood, collected on day 0 of AZD1222 vaccination. These TCRs come from an adult in good health.

This chain joins TRBV12-5 and TRBJ2-1; TRBD1 is a possible D gene (6 bases). Trimming left V 4 bases short and J 8 bases short, with 15 bases between. Germline CDR1 LGHNT, CDR2 FRNRAP. The CDR3 is 14 amino acids. The CDR3 DNA is TGTGCTAGTGGTTCTGGGGACATTTTTCATGAGCAGTTCTTC. It is translated as CASGSGDIFHEQFF.

This clone turned up a few times. The gene calls are TRBV7-2 and TRBJ2-7, with 7 bases fitting TRBD1. This CDR3 is built from 14 residues. Germline CDR1 is SGHTA and CDR2 is FQGNSA. J gave up 2 bases and V 3 bases, and 4 bases lay outside the gene matches. CDR3 loop: CASSFATGTYEQYF. CDR3 DNA: TGTGCCAGCAGCTTCGCGACAGGGACCTACGAGCAGTACTTC.

The V gene is TRBV5-1, the J gene TRBJ1-2; unclear D gene. Germline V gives CDR1 SGHRS, CDR2 YFSETQ. The CDR3 has 13 residues. V lost 4 bases and J lost 8, with 15 bases in between. The CDR3 reads CASSQELMGGYTF. The CDR3 DNA sequence: TGCGCCAGCAGCCAGGAACTTATGGGGGGCTACACCTTC.